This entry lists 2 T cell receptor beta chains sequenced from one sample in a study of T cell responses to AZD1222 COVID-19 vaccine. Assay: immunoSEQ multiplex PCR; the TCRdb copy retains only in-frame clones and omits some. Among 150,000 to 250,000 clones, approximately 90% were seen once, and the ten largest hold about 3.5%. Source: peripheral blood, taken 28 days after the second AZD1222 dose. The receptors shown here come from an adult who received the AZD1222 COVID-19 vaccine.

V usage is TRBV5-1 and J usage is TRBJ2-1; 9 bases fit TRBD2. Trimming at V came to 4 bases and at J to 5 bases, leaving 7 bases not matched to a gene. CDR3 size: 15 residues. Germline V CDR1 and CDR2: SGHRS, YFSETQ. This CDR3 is CASSQLAGVNNEQFF. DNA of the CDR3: TGCGCCAGCAGCCAGTTAGCGGGAGTTAACAATGAGCAGTTCTTC.

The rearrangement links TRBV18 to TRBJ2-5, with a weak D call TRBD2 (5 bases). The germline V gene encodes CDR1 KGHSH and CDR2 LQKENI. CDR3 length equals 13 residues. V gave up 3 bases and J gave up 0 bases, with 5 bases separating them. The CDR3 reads CASSPRDQETQYF. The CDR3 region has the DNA TGTGCCAGCTCACCGAGGGACCAAGAGACCCAGTACTTC.